This TCR beta chain was found in a study of blood T cell repertoires in COVID-19. The wider study: Samples of COVID-19 (acute and convalescent) were obtained from the United States, Italy and Spain. PBMCs, B-cell-depleted T cells, or T cells were the source of the cDNA or gDNA that made up the material.

The germline V gene encodes CDR1 MNHEY and CDR2 SVGAGI. This CDR3 is 13 amino acids long. The V gene lost 2 bases and the J gene lost 7 bases, with 9 bases spanning the gap. Clones were read by immunoSEQ multiplex PCR, and TCRdb kept only the in-frame ones, dropping some. In the table there are under 250,000 clones, less than 85% of which are singletons. The chain is built from TRBV6-5 and TRBJ1-5; D gene ambiguous. This clonotype was obtained from a woman aged 70 to 79 with acute or convalescent COVID-19. The material sequenced was peripheral blood. For the CDR3, the DNA is TGTGCCAGCAGTTACCTGAGGAACCAGCCCCAGCATTTT. Translating it yields CASSYLRNQPQHF.